This is a list of T cell receptor beta chains from one sample in a study of Graves' ophthalmopathy and Graves' hyperthyroidism. One entry per CDR3 protein, called by TCRdb with MiXCR from the multiplex PCR reads. The sample records hundreds of thousands of distinct CDR3 sequences, 22% being singletons. Material: peripheral blood. These receptors were obtained from a woman aged 18-29 years with stable Graves' hyperthyroidism. Some clones in this sample may be carry-over from other donors' samples. CDR3s leave out the opening cysteine and the closing phenylalanine or tryptophan.

TRBJ1-1 | TRBV2 | ASCDRVNTEAF
TRBJ1-2 | TRBV9 | ASSVEAVGYGYT
TRBJ2-4 | TRBV12-3/TRBV12-4 | ASSSYGGNIQY
TRBJ1-2 | TRBV19 | ASRSSAWDTAGYT
TRBJ1-1 | TRBV7-8 | ASSSTADMSTEAF
TRBJ1-1 | TRBV6-2/TRBV6-3 | ASSYPGQGNTEAF
TRBJ1-2 | TRBV2 | ASSTSGWYGYT
TRBJ2-7 | TRBV12-3/TRBV12-4 | ASSVAGTGRHEQY
TRBJ1-5 | TRBV24-1 | ATSDGRIYQPQH
TRBJ2-5 | TRBV10-3 | AISRDGSLGQETQY
TRBJ1-5 | TRBV6-1 | ASSENSRGDNQPQH
TRBJ2-7 | TRBV6-1 | ASRQPGLGDEQY
TRBJ2-7 | TRBV28 | ASSGAGKSYEQY
TRBJ2-7 | TRBV20-1 | SVRASTSYEQY
TRBJ2-5 | TRBV20-1 | SARSGVAGGQETQY
TRBJ1-1 | TRBV5-1 | ASSPSVGKGGTEAF
TRBJ1-2 | TRBV6-1 | ASTDPPGGYT
TRBJ2-7 | TRBV12-3/TRBV12-4 | ASSLRSARAYEQY
TRBJ1-5 | TRBV6-2/TRBV6-3 | ASSYSILDQVNNQPQH
TRBJ1-1 | TRBV20-1 | SASFRNTEAF
TRBJ1-2 | TRBV20-1 | SAREGTGVLIT
TRBJ2-7 | TRBV29-1 | SVPGQGRKGGYEQY
TRBJ1-1 | TRBV5-1 | ASSRQSSGTEAF
TRBJ2-7 | TRBV2 | ASSEIQGYEQH
TRBJ1-1 | TRBV6-1 | ASSEWAIEDTEAF
TRBJ1-6 | TRBV6-1 | ANKGQRDSPLH
TRBJ1-1 | TRBV15 | ATRTDLNTEAF
TRBJ1-2 | TRBV9 | ASSVNGGGYT
TRBJ2-7 | TRBV4-1 | ASSQPGLEYEQY